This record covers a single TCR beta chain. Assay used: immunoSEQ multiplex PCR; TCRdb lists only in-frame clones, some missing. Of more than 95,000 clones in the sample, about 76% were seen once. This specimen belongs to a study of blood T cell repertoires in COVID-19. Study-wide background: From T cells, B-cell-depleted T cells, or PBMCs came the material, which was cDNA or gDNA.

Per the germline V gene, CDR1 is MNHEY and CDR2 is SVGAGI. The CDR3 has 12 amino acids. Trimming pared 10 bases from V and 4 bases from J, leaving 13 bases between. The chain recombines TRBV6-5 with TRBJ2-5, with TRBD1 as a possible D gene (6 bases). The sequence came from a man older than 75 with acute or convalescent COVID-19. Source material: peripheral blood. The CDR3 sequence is CATSTGRETQYF. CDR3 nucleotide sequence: TGTGCCACCTCGACAGGCCGAGAGACCCAGTACTTC.